Sequencing of this TCR beta chain was carried out in a study of blood T cell repertoires in COVID-19. Study-level background: Donors in the United States, Italy and Spain gave samples during acute or convalescent COVID-19. T cells, B-cell-depleted T cells, or PBMCs provided the cDNA or gDNA that served as material.

Authors' analysis steps: The authors estimated nucleated cell counts from reference gene primer amplification. Assay: immunoSEQ multiplex PCR; the TCRdb copy retains only in-frame clones and omits some. V and J calls plus clone size are reproduced from that table; the DNA served to infer D and trimming. The table has 210,000 or so clones, approximately 85% seen once. This clonotype was sampled from a woman between 70 and 85 years old with active or convalescent COVID-19. The sequencing sample was made of peripheral blood.

CDR3 sequence: CASSYGGSRYEQYF. DNA for the CDR3: TGTGCCAGCAGTTACGGAGGTTCCCGCTACGAGCAGTACTTC. The gene calls are TRBV6-2 or TRBV6-3 and TRBJ2-7; tentatively, D is TRBD2 (5 bases). V was shortened by 2 bases and J by 3 bases, with 11 bases between the two germline ends. Germline V gene sequence: CDR1 MNHEY, CDR2 SVGEGT. This CDR3 comprises 14 residues.